This paragraph reports one T cell receptor (beta chain). The clone's antigen remains unknown. Nothing much larger sits one base from this clone, and base qualities are not available. The sample comes from a study of T cells in Graves' hyperthyroidism and ophthalmopathy (dated by TCRdb to the late 2010s). Background on the whole study: Peripheral blood samples were taken at initial diagnosis, before any treatment was given. A discovery cohort of around 100 patients, roughly 45 with Graves' ophthalmopathy and about 58 with stable Graves' hyperthyroidism, was used to find distinguishing TCR V-J signatures. Prospective prediction of ophthalmopathy was tested in an independent validation cohort of 18 hyperthyroidism patients and 17 patients who later progressed to ophthalmopathy. The 100 discovery patients were randomly split 7:3 into training and test sets. In six Graves' hyperthyroidism patients, the study also compared T-cell repertoires from thyroid tissue with T-cell repertoires from blood. Following sampling, methimazole starting at 30 mg daily was given to hyperthyroidism patients, and high-dose intravenous methylprednisolone was given to ophthalmopathy patients. The paper reports TCR Vbeta CDR3 sequencing of some 140 peripheral blood samples: some 44 ophthalmopathy, fewer than 80 hyperthyroidism and approximately 17 progressor patients.

General conclusions and limits of the study: Most expanded thyroid clonotypes (frequency above 0.001) were also found in blood, which suggests that blood repertoires may mirror thyroid immune responses. Sample size was not statistically predetermined, and blinding of investigators to group allocation was not performed. In validation, progression to ophthalmopathy was predicted by the model with nearly 71% sensitivity and 72.22% specificity, a median of approximately 7.1 months before onset. A 13 V-J signature model separated ophthalmopathy from stable hyperthyroidism, with nearly 90% sensitivity and 81.08% specificity in cross-validation and 80%/75% in testing.

Ophthalmopathy patients had moderately to severely active disease, Clinical Activity Score of at least 3, NOSPECS grade of at least 4, and duration under 3 months. Patients with uncontrolled infections, other autoimmune diseases, pregnancy or lactation were excluded. Diagnoses were established on the basis of clinical symptoms, serum thyroxine and TRAb, thyroid ultrasound, and orbital computed tomography. PBMCs were separated from roughly 10 ml of fresh peripheral blood using Ficoll-Paque density gradient centrifugation. Total RNA was extracted with Trizol reagent, and quality was checked on an Agilent 2100 Bioanalyzer. The CDR3 runs 15 amino acids, cysteine and phenylalanine included. Here the CDR3 DNA is all that survives: 45 bases in frame from base 1. From the germline V gene, CDR1 is SGDLS and CDR2 is YYNGEE. V is shortened by 2 bases, J by 5 bases, and the region joining them spans 13 bases.

Amplification of TCR beta CDR3 regions was carried out from RNA transcripts. The first round of RT-PCR for the TCR CDR3 was performed with the HTBI primer set and the Qiagen OneStep RT-PCR kit. A second multiplex PCR round built the libraries, followed by size selection and purification. Libraries were sequenced paired-end with 100 bp reads on an Illumina HiSeq2000. In the source study's methods: Raw data were processed with SOAPnuke, discarding reads with adapters, uncalled bases, mean Phred below 15, or no exact constant-primer or identifier match. High-quality paired reads were merged using COPE v1.2.5, and each unique nucleotide sequence was defined as a clonotype. MiTCR v1.1 was used to align clonotypes to the IMGT TRBV, TRBD and TRBJ reference segments. Analysis was restricted to V-J combinations with a frequency above 0.0001, which covered 98% to 99.2% of repertoires. The TCS score was defined as the ratio of F50 (clonal expansion) to E x V (chaos), calculated using BLOSUM62-based TCRdist between CDR3 peptides within each V-J. Welch's t-statistics and random forest reduced approximately 520 V-J features to some 14, which were used in a naive Bayes classifier (R e1071). Through fastp at Q25 and MiXCR, TCRdb rebuilt clones from the public reads, retaining in-frame beta chains. Merged by CDR3 protein, the rows form single entries marked with the most common genes and DNA. The V and J calls and clone size come from TCRdb's table, not from the authors' own analysis. This sample lists about 380,000 distinct CDR3 sequences; roughly 15% were detected once. The leading ten clones occupy less than 20% of the sample.

The V and J segments used are TRBV9 and TRBJ2-2; a weak D assignment points to TRBD2 (5 bases agree). This sequence was found in a woman in her twenties or thirties with Graves' ophthalmopathy. The sequenced material came from blood. In nucleotide form, the sequence is TGTGCCAGCAGCGTCGCGAGGGCGTATACCGGGGAGCTGTTTTTT. Translation gives CASSVARAYTGELFF. With the portions outside the CDR3 filled from the reference TRBV9 and TRBJ2-2 genes, the complete variable region becomes DSGVTQTPKHLITATGQRVTLRCSPRSGDLSVYWYQQSLDQGLQFLIQYYNGEERAKGNILERFSAQQFPDLHSELNLSSLELGDSALYFCASSVARAYTGELFFGEGSRLTVL.